The 9 T cell receptor beta chains listed next were all sequenced from one sample in a study of regulatory T cells in long-lasting Graves disease. As to time point: newly diagnosed GD, antithyroid drugs for less than 3 months. From PBMCs, RNA was extracted and then used to make the TCR library. Construction of the TCR beta libraries employed iRepertoire HTBI primers in conjunction with Arm-PCR of CDR3 regions. TCRdb used MiXCR to reprocess the multiplex PCR reads, holding one entry per CDR3 protein. The repertoire holds around 450,000 distinct CDR3 sequences, with around 16% as singletons. The same data also went into a second study, on T cells in Graves' hyperthyroidism and ophthalmopathy.

The material sequenced was peripheral blood mononuclear cells (PBMCs), taken at new diagnosis, from a patient treated with antithyroid drugs. The receptors derive from a man between 40 and 49 years old with Graves disease.

The rearrangement links TRBV5-4 to TRBJ1-2, with TRBD1 identical over 8 bases. Germline lookup yields CDR1 SGHNT and CDR2 YYREEE (reference sequence). The CDR3 extends over 16 amino acids. V lost 4 bases, J lost 5 bases, and 13 bases stayed unmatched. The CDR3 spells CASSPGFAGQVYGYTF. The CDR3 coding sequence is TGTGCCAGCAGCCCCGGCTTTGCGGGACAGGTATATGGCTACACCTTC.

This clonotype was seen many times. V and J are TRBV20-1 and TRBJ2-7; weak D call: TRBD2 (5 bases). The CDR3 loop spans 14 amino acids. Germline CDR1 and CDR2: DFQATT and SNEGSKA (reference sequence). V lost 0 bases and J lost 4, with 13 bases in between. The CDR3 protein is CSAREERSYYEQYF. As DNA, the CDR3 is TGCAGTGCTAGAGAAGAGCGGAGCTATTACGAGCAGTACTTC.

About this clonotype itself: The germline gene is not matched at one end of the junction; a read error may be the cause. The chain recombines TRBV3-1 with TRBJ2-1, with TRBD2 matching 11 bases. Germline loops: CDR1 LGHDT, CDR2 YNNKEL (reference sequence). This CDR3 contains 16 residues. The CDR3 loop is CASSQFSGRAVGEQLF. The CDR3 DNA follows: TGTGCCAGCAGCCAATTTAGCGGGAGGGCCGTCGGTGAGCAGCTCTTC.

This clonotype was observed at least ten times. The chain employs TRBV6-5 and TRBJ1-1, with D perhaps matching TRBD1 (5 bases). Trimming left V 4 bases short and J 0 bases short, with 12 bases between. This CDR3 contains 15 residues. Germline CDR1 is MNHEY and CDR2 is SVGAGI. This CDR3 is CASSWYGTLNTEAFF. The CDR3 DNA sequence: TGTGCCAGCAGTTGGTACGGGACTTTGAACACTGAAGCTTTCTTT.

This clonotype was seen many times. The chain carries TRBV3-1 and TRBJ2-3; D is ambiguous. The CDR3 contains 12 residues. Trimming cost V 3 bases and J 5 bases, with 6 bases left between them. Germline CDR1 LGHDT, CDR2 YNNKEL (reference sequence). The CDR3 protein is CASSQLKDTQYF. In nucleotides, the CDR3 is TGTGCCAGCAGCCAGCTGAAAGATACGCAGTATTTT.

Comment on this clonotype: This clone may be a read error of a much larger clone one base away. The rearrangement joins TRBV6-6 to TRBJ1-2; the D is unclear. Per the germline V gene, CDR1 is MNHNY and CDR2 is SVGAGI (reference sequence). The CDR3 is 15 residues long. CDR3 sequence reads: CASSYSSIANHGYTF. As DNA, the CDR3 is TGTGCCAGCAGTTACTCGAGCATAGCTAACCATGGCTACACCTTC.

This clonotype was recorded at least ten times. The chain combines TRBV12-3 or TRBV12-4 with TRBJ2-3; no clear D gene. The CDR3 runs to 14 residues. Trimming stripped 6 bases from V and 3 bases from J, with 13 bases between. Written as DNA, the CDR3 is TGTGCCAGCAGCGACGCAGCAGGTACAGATACGCAGTATTTT. Translating gives CASSDAAGTDTQYF.

The sample holds many counts of this clonotype. The V and J genes are TRBV11-3 and TRBJ1-1, with TRBD1 matching over 9 bases. The trim removed 2 bases at V and 4 bases at J, leaving 11 bases unmatched. From germline, CDR1 is SGHNT and CDR2 YENEEA. CDR3 length: 17 residues. The CDR3 bases are TGTGCCAGCAGCTTACGAGGGACAGGGCACCGGATCACTGAAGCTTTCTTT. This encodes CASSLRGTGHRITEAFF.

This clonotype was seen many times. The chain couples TRBV7-9 to TRBJ2-3; no reliable D call. Germline V gene data show CDR1 as SEHNR and CDR2 as FQNEAQ (reference sequence). V shed 3 bases and J shed 11 bases, with 18 bases lying between them. The CDR3 spans 14 residues. As DNA, the CDR3 is TGTGCCAGCAGCTTGAAGGGCGTGCCTTTGTGGCAGTATTTT. Amino acid sequence: CASSLKGVPLWQYF. Based on the CDR3 plus reference TRBV7-9 and TRBJ2-3, the full variable domain is DTGVSQNPRHKITKRGQNVTFRCDPISEHNRLYWYRQTLGQGPEFLTYFQNEAQLEKSRLLSDRFSAERPKGSFSTLEIQRTEQGDSAMYLCASSLKGVPLWQYFGPGTRLTVL.